This entry describes one T cell receptor (beta chain). The entry originates in a study of PD-1 blockade in mismatch repair-deficient tumors. Every patient had mismatch repair deficiency by PCR or immunohistochemistry. Trimming stripped 2 bases from V and 4 bases from J, with 15 bases between. This CDR3 comprises 16 residues. CDR1 and CDR2 from the germline V gene are MGHRA and YSYEKL. Clones were sequenced by immunoSEQ multiplex PCR, and TCRdb holds only the in-frame ones, with some missing. The data contain tens of thousands of clones, approximately 88% of them singletons. This TCR was recovered from an adult with mismatch repair-deficient cancer. This material consisted of peripheral blood, taken 52 weeks after starting pembrolizumab. V and J are TRBV4-1 and TRBJ2-1; maybe TRBD2 (6 bases). The CDR3 region has the DNA TGCGCCAGCAGCCAACATCGGTCGGGAGAATACAATGAGCAGTTCTTC. This sequence encodes CASSQHRSGEYNEQFF.